A selection of T cell receptor beta chains follows, all from one sample in a study of identical twins. Using its own MiXCR run on the 5' RACE reads, TCRdb lists one record per CDR3 protein. Among some 500,000 distinct CDR3 sequences listed, 9.6% were seen once. This sample also belongs to another study, concerning yellow fever vaccine responses in identical twins.

The sample comprised PBMCs. These receptor sequences come from a woman under 30 in good health. CDR3s include the opening cysteine and the closing phenylalanine or tryptophan. The D gene is left open where the match is weak. Clone size is not always given. Where it is, it says once, few, many or a class for expanded clones.

D gene	J gene	clone size	V gene	CDR3 DNA	CDR3 protein
.	TRBJ2-3	few	TRBV20-1	TGCAGTGCTAGATTCAGTAAAGATACGCAGTATTTT	CSARFSKDTQYF
TRBD1	TRBJ2-7	.	TRBV5-1	TGCGCCAGCAGCTGGCCGGGACAGGGGGTAGGTGAGCAGTACTTC	CASSWPGQGVGEQYF
.	TRBJ2-1	.	TRBV12-3/TRBV12-4	TGTGCCAGCAGTTTTGGGTTGGGGCAACACTACAATGAGCAGTTCTTC	CASSFGLGQHYNEQFF
TRBD2	TRBJ2-7	few	TRBV7-2	TGTGCCAGCAGCTTAGAGCCTAGCGGGATCGGCGAGCAGTACTTC	CASSLEPSGIGEQYF
TRBD2	TRBJ2-1	many	TRBV14	TGTGCCAGCAGCCAGGGGGGTAGCGGGAGCTCCTACAATGAGCAGTTCTTC	CASSQGGSGSSYNEQFF
.	TRBJ2-2	few	TRBV7-8	TGTGCCAGCAGCTTAGGCCAGCCCGGGGAGCTGTTTTTT	CASSLGQPGELFF
.	TRBJ2-1	.	TRBV21-1	TGTGCCAGCCACCTAATAACAGGGGTGTACAATGAGCAGTTCTTC	CASHLITGVYNEQFF
.	TRBJ2-2	.	TRBV7-8	TGTGCCAGCAGCTCCTATAGCGTTCCCGGGGAGCTGTTTTTT	CASSSYSVPGELFF
TRBD1	TRBJ2-7	few	TRBV10-2	TGCGCCAGCAGAAGACAGGGGTATGGTGACGAGCAGTACTTC	CASRRQGYGDEQYF
.	TRBJ2-1	few	TRBV4-2	TGTGCCAGCAGGGAGGAGGGGATTAGTTCTGGTGAGCAGTTCTTC	CASREEGISSGEQFF
.	TRBJ1-1	many	TRBV3-1	TGTGCCAGCAGTGGGGGCGGAGGAAACACTGAAGCTTTCTTT	CASSGGGGNTEAFF
.	TRBJ2-7	many	TRBV29-1	TGCAGCGCGACTAGGGGCTCCTACGAGCAGTACTTC	CSATRGSYEQYF